One and the same sample provided the 14 T cell receptor beta chains below, sequenced in a study of cytomegalovirus exposure and HLA in healthy donors. Data came from immunoSEQ multiplex PCR; TCRdb stores just in-frame clones and leaves some out. The data contain roughly 75,000 clones, approximately 93% of them seen just once; the ten biggest clones take up 2.5% to 4%. The sample was PBMCs. Receptors were obtained from a woman aged 18-30 years in good health and CMV-seropositive.

V is TRBV5-6 and J is TRBJ2-7, with 7 bases matching TRBD2. V lost 7 bases, J lost 8 bases, and 3 bases stayed unmatched. Germline V CDR1 and CDR2: SGHDT, YYEEEE. This CDR3 spans 10 amino acids. CDR3 in amino acids: CASGAGQQYF. CDR3 coding DNA: TGTGCCAGCGGAGCGGGACAGCAGTACTTC. Using reference TRBV5-6 and TRBJ2-7 for the parts outside the CDR3, the full variable domain is DAGVTQSPTHLIKTRGQQVTLRCSPKSGHDTVSWYQQALGQGPQFIFQYYEEEERQRGNFPDRFSGHQFPNYSSELNVNALLLGDSALYLCASGAGQQYFGPGTRLTVT.

V gene TRBV7-2 combines with J gene TRBJ1-4; D perhaps matches TRBD1 (5 bases). CDR3 length equals 16 residues. V lost 4 bases, J lost 4 bases, and 16 bases lay in between. Looked up from germline, CDR1 is SGHTA and CDR2 is FQGNSA. The CDR3 DNA follows: TGTGCCAGCAGCTCCCCCGGCGGGGGGTTTAATGAAAAACTGTTTTTT. This encodes CASSSPGGGFNEKLFF. Full variable domain (outside the CDR3, taken from reference TRBV7-2 and TRBJ1-4): GAGVSQSPSNKVTEKGKDVELRCDPISGHTALYWYRQSLGQGLEFLIYFQGNSAPDKSGLPSDRFSAERTGGSVSTLTIQRTQQEDSAVYLCASSSPGGGFNEKLFFGSGTQLSVL.

The V and J genes are TRBV7-3 and TRBJ1-1, with 11 bases aligning to TRBD1. Looked up from germline, CDR1 is SGHTA and CDR2 is FQGTGA. V lost 5 bases and J lost 5; bases outside the gene matches: 4. The CDR3 spans 14 residues. The CDR3 DNA reads TGTGCCAGCAGCGGACAGGGGGCCTCAACTGAAGCTTTCTTT. It is translated as CASSGQGASTEAFF.

The rearrangement joins TRBV6-1 to TRBJ1-3; a weak D match, TRBD1 (5 bases). Per germline, CDR1 MNHNS and CDR2 SASEGT. V lost 2 bases to trimming and J lost 8 bases, with 7 bases between them. The CDR3 runs 12 residues. The CDR3 bases are TGTGCCAGCAGTGAAAAGGGGTACACCATATATTTT. Translating it yields CASSEKGYTIYF.

The chain combines TRBV29-1 with TRBJ1-2; maybe TRBD1 (5 bases). The V and J ends lost 3 bases and 1 base respectively, with 9 bases between them. This CDR3 has 13 amino acids. Looked up from germline, CDR1 is SQVTM and CDR2 is ANQGSEA. The CDR3 DNA follows: TGCAGCGTTGAGCTCGACAGTAACTATGGCTACACCTTC. Its translation: CSVELDSNYGYTF.

The CDR3 DNA sequence: TGTGCCAGCGGGGACAGAATTAATGAAAAACTGTTTTTT. It encodes CASGDRINEKLFF. The J gene is TRBJ1-4, the V gene TRBV11-2; 7 bases align to TRBD1. The CDR3 has 13 amino acids. From germline, CDR1 is SGHAT and CDR2 FQNNGV. V was clipped by 8 bases and J by 4 bases; unmatched bases: 4.

This chain connects TRBV27 to TRBJ1-2; a possible D gene is TRBD1 (6 bases). Trimming removed 7 bases at V and 3 bases at J, with 18 bases between. The CDR3 is 15 residues long. Germline CDR1 reads MNHEY; CDR2 reads SMNVEV (reference sequence). Here the CDR3 reads CASKATGGAYYGYTF. The CDR3 DNA sequence: TGTGCCAGCAAGGCCACGGGGGGCGCTTACTATGGCTACACCTTC.

The chain employs TRBV27 and TRBJ2-3; possibly TRBD2 for D (5 bases). The germline CDR1 and CDR2 sequences are MNHEY and SMNVEV (reference sequence). CDR3 length equals 18 residues. V gave up 2 bases and J gave up 2 bases, with 20 bases separating them. In DNA form, the CDR3 reads TGTGCCAGCAGTTTACAAGGGCGGGTTCGTTCCCCCACAGATACGCAGTATTTT. The encoded protein is CASSLQGRVRSPTDTQYF.

The rearrangement uses TRBV27 and TRBJ1-2; D is unclear. The CDR3 length is 14 residues. V dropped 2 bases and J dropped 4 bases, with 11 bases sitting between them. Germline V gene sequence: CDR1 MNHEY, CDR2 SMNVEV (reference sequence). The CDR3 region is CASSLSPLAYGYTF. The CDR3 DNA sequence: TGTGCCAGCAGTTTAAGTCCGTTGGCCTATGGCTACACCTTC.

V gene TRBV6-1 combines with J gene TRBJ1-4; the D is unclear. The V end lost 0 bases, the J end lost 7 bases, and 12 bases lay between the germline ends. This CDR3 has 15 amino acids. Per the germline V gene, CDR1 is MNHNS and CDR2 is SASEGT. The CDR3, as DNA: TGTGCCAGCAGTGAAGCTCCAGCAGAGGCTGAAAAACTGTTTTTT. This codes for CASSEAPAEAEKLFF.

The V call is TRBV2, the J call TRBJ2-3; 8 positions agree with TRBD2. The CDR3 consists of 16 residues. The junction had 8 bases not matched to a gene; V was cut back by 5 bases and J by 1 base. The V gene's germline CDR1 is SNHLY and CDR2 FYNNEI. CDR3 nucleotide sequence: TGTGCCAGCAGTTTGATAGCGGGGCCTGGCACAGATACGCAGTATTTT. Translating it yields CASSLIAGPGTDTQYF.

In this sample, this clone turned up once. The chain employs TRBV7-2 and TRBJ1-3, with D perhaps matching TRBD1 (5 bases). Germline lookup yields CDR1 SGHTA and CDR2 FQGNSA. V lost 5 bases, J lost 0 bases, and 14 bases lay in between. The CDR3 loop spans 16 amino acids. The CDR3 DNA sequence: TGTGCCAGCAGCGTCCAGGGTCTTCTCTCTGGAAACACCATATATTTT. Translated: CASSVQGLLSGNTIYF.

The genes are TRBV29-1 and TRBJ2-7; 7 nucleotides align to TRBD2. The J segment lost 4 bases and the V segment lost 5 bases, leaving 8 bases of the junction unmatched. The CDR3 extends over 13 amino acids. Germline CDR1 and CDR2: SQVTM and ANQGSEA. The CDR3 loop is CSVTSGEGYEQYF. DNA of the CDR3: TGCAGCGTTACTAGTGGGGAGGGGTACGAGCAGTACTTC.

The chain joins TRBV9 to TRBJ2-2; the match to TRBD2 covers 14 bases. This CDR3 is built from 16 residues. CDR1 SGDLS and CDR2 YYNGEE come from the germline V gene. V shed 10 bases and J 5 bases; nucleotides not matched to a gene: 10. The CDR3 DNA is TGTGCCGGAGAACGGACTAGCGGGAGGAGGACCGGGGAGCTGTTTTTT. Translating it yields CAGERTSGRRTGELFF.